The 17 T cell receptor beta chains below were found in one sample sequenced in a study of blood T cells in healthy people across ages. PCR was performed a second time for roughly 7 to 11 cycles using a sample-barcoded 5' primer and a J-beta primer mix. TCRdb processed the 5' RACE reads anew with MiXCR; each CDR3 protein has one entry. The sample consists of roughly 410,000 distinct CDR3 sequences, 50% to 60% of them appearing once. The sample comprised blood. The receptors were gathered from a man in his sixties in good health.

J is TRBJ2-5 and V is TRBV12-3 or TRBV12-4; D is unclear. This CDR3 is built from 16 residues. V was pared by 6 bases and J by 5 bases, with 22 bases between. The CDR3 nucleotides read TGTGCCAGCAGCCCCCTTGAACAGAATTTTGGGGAGACCCAGTACTTC. It translates to CASSPLEQNFGETQYF.

This chain joins TRBV18 and TRBJ2-6; D unresolved. The CDR3 is 15 amino acids. Germline CDR1 reads KGHSH; CDR2 reads LQKENI. Trimming pared 3 bases from V and 1 base from J, leaving 7 bases between. The CDR3 DNA is TGTGCCAGCTCACCTTTGGGATCTGGGGCCAACGTCCTGACTTTC. It is translated as CASSPLGSGANVLTF. The full variable domain, rest sourced from reference TRBV18 and TRBJ2-6, is NAGVMQNPRHLVRRRGQEARLRCSPMKGHSHVYWYRQLPEEGLKFMVYLQKENIIDESGMPKERFSAEFPKEGPSILRIQQVVRGDSAAYFCASSPLGSGANVLTFGAGSRLTVL.

This clonotype was detected only a few times. The chain uses TRBV6-6 and TRBJ2-1, with 8 positions matching TRBD2. Germline CDR1 MNHNY, CDR2 SVGAGI (reference sequence). The CDR3 covers 15 residues. The J segment lost 6 bases and the V segment lost 5 bases, leaving 9 bases of the junction unmatched. The CDR3 protein is CASSGRGAGVNEQFF. The CDR3 nucleotides are TGTGCCAGCAGTGGACGCGGAGCGGGAGTCAATGAGCAGTTCTTC.

About this clonotype itself: One end of the junction fails to match germline, which may point to a read error. The chain employs TRBV5-8 and TRBJ2-1, with TRBD2 as a possible D gene (6 bases). Germline V gives CDR1 SGHTS, CDR2 YDEGEE. This CDR3 spans 16 amino acids. The CDR3 DNA sequence: TGTGCCAGCAGCCCCCCGGGGGTAAGGGGTTACAATGAGCGGTTCTTC. It encodes CASSPPGVRGYNERFF.

This clonotype turned up a few times. This chain uses TRBV20-1 with TRBJ2-4; possibly TRBD2 for D (6 bases). This CDR3 has 14 amino acids. Germline V gives CDR1 DFQATT, CDR2 SNEGSKA (reference sequence). With 3 bases removed from V and 4 bases from J, the gap between germline ends came to 13 bases. This chain's CDR3 is CSASGSAHKNIQYF. CDR3 nucleotide sequence: TGCAGTGCTAGCGGGAGTGCCCATAAAAACATTCAGTACTTC.

This clonotype was recorded only once. The rearrangement uses TRBV6-5 and TRBJ1-6, with TRBD1 matching 7 bases. The V and J ends lost 2 bases and 6 bases, in that order; junction bases with no gene match: 1. Germline V gene sequence: CDR1 MNHEY, CDR2 SVGAGI. The CDR3 covers 14 residues. Here the CDR3 reads CASSYRDSNSPLHF. The CDR3 coding sequence is TGTGCCAGCAGTTACAGGGACAGTAATTCACCCCTCCACTTT.

The gene calls are TRBV27 and TRBJ2-7; 7 nucleotides match TRBD2. CDR3 length: 15 residues. Germline V gene data show CDR1 as MNHEY and CDR2 as SMNVEV (reference sequence). V trimming: 1 base; J trimming: 2 bases; junction bases outside the gene matches: 5. The CDR3 region is CASSLLLAPTYEQYF. The CDR3 DNA is TGTGCCAGCAGTTTATTACTAGCGCCCACCTACGAGCAGTACTTC.

This clonotype was found once. V is TRBV7-2 and J is TRBJ2-1, with TRBD2 identical over 11 bases. The V and J ends lost 2 bases and 8 bases, in that order; junction bases with no gene match: 8. The length of the CDR3 is 16 residues. Germline CDR1 is SGHTA and CDR2 is FQGNSA. CDR3 protein: CASSLRSGRAVYEQFF. In DNA form, the CDR3 reads TGTGCCAGCAGCTTACGTAGCGGGAGGGCAGTGTATGAGCAGTTCTTC.

This clonotype has at least ten counts. The V call is TRBV7-9, the J call TRBJ1-6; D gene unclear. The V gene's germline CDR1 is SEHNR and CDR2 FQNEAQ (reference sequence). The CDR3 sequence is 13 residues long. The germline V and J ends were trimmed by 4 bases and 9 bases, with 10 bases remaining between them. The chain's CDR3 is CASSSWIGSPLHF. The CDR3 DNA is TGTGCCAGCAGCTCATGGATCGGTTCACCCCTCCACTTT. The whole variable domain, remainder taken from reference TRBV7-9 and TRBJ1-6, is DTGVSQNPRHKITKRGQNVTFRCDPISEHNRLYWYRQTLGQGPEFLTYFQNEAQLEKSRLLSDRFSAERPKGSFSTLEIQRTEQGDSAMYLCASSSWIGSPLHFGNGTRLTVT.

The genes are TRBV7-2 and TRBJ2-2, with 10 bases matching TRBD1. Germline CDR1 and CDR2: SGHTA and FQGNSA. Trimming removed 5 bases from V and 5 bases from J; junction bases left unmatched: 8. This CDR3 is 16 amino acids long. The CDR3 region has the DNA TGTGCCAGCAGCGAACAGGGACAGGGGTATACCGGGGAGCTGTTTTTT. Translating gives CASSEQGQGYTGELFF. The full variable domain, its missing parts supplied by reference TRBV7-2 and TRBJ2-2, is GAGVSQSPSNKVTEKGKDVELRCDPISGHTALYWYRQSLGQGLEFLIYFQGNSAPDKSGLPSDRFSAERTGGSVSTLTIQRTQQEDSAVYLCASSEQGQGYTGELFFGEGSRLTVL.

The gene calls are TRBV18 and TRBJ2-7; no definite D call. The V end lost 3 bases, the J end lost 5 bases, and 8 bases lay between the germline ends. From germline, CDR1 is KGHSH and CDR2 LQKENI. This CDR3 comprises 12 residues. The CDR3 is CASSPYTDEQYF. CDR3 in DNA: TGTGCCAGCTCACCGTACACCGACGAGCAGTACTTC.

The table lists this clonotype with many counts. This rearrangement joins TRBV3-1 to TRBJ2-1; 11 positions agree with TRBD2. This CDR3 spans 18 amino acids. In germline, CDR1 is LGHDT, CDR2 YNNKEL (reference sequence). Germline trimming cut 4 bases from V and 4 bases from J; bases unmatched to any gene: 12. This CDR3 is CASSPEPRLAGGYNEQFF. CDR3 coding DNA: TGTGCCAGCAGCCCCGAACCCCGCCTAGCGGGGGGTTACAATGAGCAGTTCTTC.

V is TRBV10-2 and J is TRBJ2-7; 8 positions agree with TRBD2. TRBJ2-5 matches the DNA end more closely, so the J call is doubtful. Germline lookup yields CDR1 WSHSY and CDR2 SAAADI. CDR3 length: 15 amino acids. In nucleotides, the CDR3 is TGCGCCAGCAGTGACATCGGGGGGGCCGGGGAGACCCAGTACTTC. Translation: CASSDIGGAGETQYF.

As concerns this clonotype: The junction departs from the called germline gene at one end, perhaps through a read error. The CDR3 loop is CVSSPGLVTDTQYF. DNA of the CDR3: TGCGTCAGCAGCCCGGGACTAGTCACAGATACGCAGTATTTT. This chain uses TRBV5-1 with TRBJ2-3, with 8 bases that match TRBD2. This CDR3 spans 14 amino acids. Germline V CDR1 and CDR2: SGHRS, YFSETQ.

This clonotype turned up a few times. This sequence joins TRBV6-5 and TRBJ2-5, with D perhaps TRBD1 or TRBD2 (5 bases each). The V gene lost 4 bases and the J gene lost 2 bases, with 26 bases spanning the gap. Germline V gene sequence: CDR1 MNHEY, CDR2 SVGAGI. The CDR3 consists of 19 residues. The CDR3 region has the DNA TGTGCCAGCAGTTCCTCCGACGACGGGGCCGCCTTTGGGCAAGAGACCCAGTACTTC. This sequence encodes CASSSSDDGAAFGQETQYF.

This clonotype has ten or more counts. The chain couples TRBV12-3 or TRBV12-4 to TRBJ2-1; 10 bases match TRBD2. The CDR3 spans 16 residues. Unmatched junction bases numbered 15, after V lost 6 bases and J lost 10 bases. The DNA of the CDR3 is TGTGCCAGCAGCTCCCCACTAGCGGGAAGGATATCGGAGCAGTTCTTC. As protein: CASSSPLAGRISEQFF.

The V call is TRBV20-1, the J call TRBJ2-7; D is uncertain. V lost 2 bases to trimming and J lost 2 bases, with 4 bases between them. From germline, CDR1 is DFQATT and CDR2 SNEGSKA (reference sequence). This CDR3 is 11 amino acids long. The CDR3: CSARSTYEQYF. CDR3 sequence (DNA): TGCAGTGCTAGAAGCACCTACGAGCAGTACTTC.